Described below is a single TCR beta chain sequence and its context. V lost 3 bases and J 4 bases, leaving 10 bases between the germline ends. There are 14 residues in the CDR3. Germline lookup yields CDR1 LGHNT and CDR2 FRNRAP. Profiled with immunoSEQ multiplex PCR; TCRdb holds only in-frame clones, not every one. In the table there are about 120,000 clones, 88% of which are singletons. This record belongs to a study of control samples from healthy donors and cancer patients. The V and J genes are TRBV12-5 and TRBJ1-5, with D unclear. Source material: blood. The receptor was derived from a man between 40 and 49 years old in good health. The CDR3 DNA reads TGTGCTAGTGGTTTCGGCCCCTCGAATCAGCCCCAGCATTTT. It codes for CASGFGPSNQPQHF.